The next 23 T cell receptor beta chains were all read from a single sample in a study of T cells in Graves' hyperthyroidism and ophthalmopathy. Amplified TCR beta CDR3 regions derived from RNA transcripts. HTBI primers were employed in a first-round RT-PCR of the TCR CDR3. MiXCR, applied by TCRdb to the multiplex PCR reads, yields one record per CDR3 protein. The repertoire holds approximately 870,000 distinct CDR3 sequences, with approximately 40% as singletons. Sample: blood. These receptors were taken from a man aged 18 to 30 with Graves' hyperthyroidism.

As concerns this clonotype: A much bigger clone sits one base away, suggesting this may be a read error. This rearrangement joins TRBV7-2 to TRBJ2-7; perhaps D is TRBD1 or TRBD2 (5 bases each). This CDR3 has 15 amino acids. Germline V CDR1 and CDR2: SGHTA, FQGNSA. Between the trimmed V and J ends, which lost 4 bases and 5 bases, there was a span of 18 bases. Here the CDR3 reads CASSSQEVRANEQYF. The CDR3, as DNA: TGTGCCAGCAGCTCCCAGGAGGTCAGGGCCAACGAGCAGTACTTC.

This clonotype was seen repeatedly, ten times or more. The chain couples TRBV5-1 to TRBJ1-2; 7 bases are a match to TRBD1. V dropped 4 bases and J dropped 4; count of bases not matched to a gene: 4. This CDR3 has 13 amino acids. Germline values: CDR1 SGHRS, CDR2 YFSETQ. The CDR3 loop is CASSEQGRYGYTF. The CDR3 region has the DNA TGCGCCAGCAGCGAACAGGGGCGCTATGGCTACACCTTC.

The gene calls are TRBV10-3 and TRBJ2-7; D unclear. The ends were cut back, 10 bases at V and 3 bases at J, with 19 bases in the middle. This CDR3 is 14 amino acids long. Germline assignment: CDR1 ENHRY and CDR2 SYGVKD. DNA of the CDR3: TGTGCCAGCAGACCTTCTCCGCCGGACTACGAGCAGTACTTC. It yields the protein CASRPSPPDYEQYF.

CDR3 loop: CASSPTMTDSYEQYF. The CDR3 DNA is TGTGCCAGCAGCCCTACTATGACAGATTCCTACGAGCAGTACTTC. This sequence joins TRBV9 and TRBJ2-7; maybe TRBD1 (5 bases). CDR1 SGDLS and CDR2 YYNGEE come from the germline V gene. Trimming left V 4 bases short and J 1 base short, with 15 bases between. This CDR3 has 15 residues.

The V gene is TRBV11-2, the J gene TRBJ1-1; D remains ambiguous. CDR1 SGHAT and CDR2 FQNNGV come from the germline V gene. V shed 2 bases and J shed 2 bases, with 18 bases lying between them. This CDR3 spans 17 amino acids. The CDR3 loop reads CASSLLSMGWGNTEAFF. CDR3 nucleotides: TGTGCCAGCAGCTTATTATCGATGGGGTGGGGAAACACTGAAGCTTTCTTT. Looking up the rest from reference TRBV11-2 and TRBJ1-1 gives the full variable domain: EAGVAQSPRYKIIEKRQSVAFWCNPISGHATLYWYQQILGQGPKLLIQFQNNGVVDDSQLPKDRFSAERLKGVDSTLKIQPAKLEDSAVYLCASSLLSMGWGNTEAFFGQGTRLTVV.

This clonotype has more than one count but fewer than ten. The chain is built from TRBV12-3 or TRBV12-4 and TRBJ2-5; TRBD1 aligns across 8 bases. J lost 4 bases, V lost 5 bases, and 9 bases had no gene match. The CDR3 is 15 amino acids. The DNA of the CDR3 is TGTGCCAGCAGTCGTACAGGGGGTAGGGGAGAGACCCAGTACTTC. Amino acids: CASSRTGGRGETQYF.

This clonotype occurred a few times. The CDR3 DNA is TGTGCCAGCAGCAATAGACAGGGGGGCTCTGGGGCCAACGTCCTGACTTTC. This gives the protein CASSNRQGGSGANVLTF. The chain carries TRBV2 and TRBJ2-6; TRBD1 matches 9 bases. The germline V gene encodes CDR1 SNHLY and CDR2 FYNNEI. The V segment lost 6 bases and the J segment 0 bases; nucleotides outside the gene matches: 6. The CDR3 has 17 residues. The complete variable domain, with remaining parts taken from reference TRBV2 and TRBJ2-6, reads EPEVTQTPSHQVTQMGQEVILRCVPISNHLYFYWYRQILGQKVEFLVSFYNNEISEKSEIFDDQFSVERPDGSNFTLKIRSTKLEDSAMYFCASSNRQGGSGANVLTFGAGSRLTVL.

DNA of the CDR3: TGTGCCAGCAGCTTAGCTCTACATGGGACAAATAATTCACCCCTCCACTTT. As protein: CASSLALHGTNNSPLHF. The V gene is TRBV7-6, the J gene TRBJ1-6, with D maybe TRBD1 (6 bases). The germline V gene has CDR1 SGHVS and CDR2 FNYEAQ. The CDR3 loop spans 17 amino acids. V lost 0 bases, J lost 5 bases, and 14 bases lay in between.

The chain employs TRBV29-1 and TRBJ2-5; D is perhaps TRBD1 (6 bases). The CDR3 runs 12 residues. The V end was cut by 8 bases, the J end by 5 bases, with 15 bases between. From germline, CDR1 is SQVTM and CDR2 ANQGSEA. CDR3: CSTRTGLETQYF. The CDR3 nucleotides are TGCAGCACCCGAACAGGGCTGGAGACCCAGTACTTC.

Remarks on this clonotype: This is likely a read error, given that the CDR3 carries no conserved phenylalanine or tryptophan at its end. No DNA is shown, since the ends of the CDR3 on it are uncertain; the CDR3 is the one TCRdb lists. The chain recombines TRBV2 with TRBJ2-2. The CDR3 length equals 9 residues, ends included. The germline V gene has CDR1 SNHLY and CDR2 FYNNEI. The CDR3 protein is CASSRQLVD.

This clonotype came up many times. CDR3 loop: CASSVGTATNEKLFF. The CDR3 nucleotides are TGTGCCAGCAGTGTGGGGACAGCAACTAATGAAAAACTGTTTTTT. This sequence joins TRBV25-1 and TRBJ1-4, with 7 bases matching TRBD1. The CDR3 totals 15 residues. Trimming at V came to 4 bases and at J to 0 bases, leaving 2 bases not matched to a gene. CDR1 is MGHDK and CDR2 is SYGVNS in the germline V gene.

This clonotype was counted at least ten times. The chain carries TRBV2 and TRBJ1-2; no clear D gene. Germline CDR1 reads SNHLY; CDR2 reads FYNNEI. Trimming took off 3 bases at V and 0 bases at J, with 8 bases between the two ends. The CDR3 has 14 amino acids. CDR3 amino acids: CASSDTEANYGYTF. The DNA of the CDR3 is TGTGCCAGCAGTGATACAGAAGCTAACTATGGCTACACCTTC.

Worth noting for this clonotype: This CDR3 is missing its conserved last phenylalanine or tryptophan, likely due to a read error. This chain connects TRBV14 to TRBJ2-7, with 7 bases that match TRBD2. Germline loops: CDR1 SGHDN, CDR2 FVKESK. The ends lost 1 base at V and 4 bases at J; junction bases unmatched: 13. This CDR3 is 17 amino acids long. CDR3 DNA sequence: TGTGCCAGCAGCCAAGCAGCTGAACGGGGGGTACGGTACGAGCAGTACCTC. It translates to CASSQAAERGVRYEQYL.

As to this clonotype: One end of the junction is discordant with germline, which a read error may explain. The chain links TRBV19 to TRBJ1-6; 8 bases match TRBD1. The CDR3 has 14 residues. Looked up from germline, CDR1 is LNHDA and CDR2 is SQIVND (reference sequence). CDR3 protein: CASSSGQGNPPLHF. The CDR3 bases are TGTGCCAGTAGTAGCGGACAGGGTAATCCACCCCTCCACTTT.

This clonotype was found a few times. The CDR3 here is CASSPGQGALETQYF. CDR3 nucleotide sequence: TGTGCCAGCAGTCCTGGACAGGGGGCATTGGAGACCCAGTACTTC. The chain couples TRBV6-5 to TRBJ2-5, with 11 positions matching TRBD1. The CDR3 sequence is 15 residues long. With V trimmed by 5 bases and J by 5 bases, 7 bases remained unmatched. From germline, CDR1 is MNHEY and CDR2 SVGAGI.

The gene calls are TRBV20-1 and TRBJ1-5; D ambiguous. Looked up from germline, CDR1 is DFQATT and CDR2 is SNEGSKA (reference sequence). The CDR3 consists of 13 residues. Between the trimmed V and J ends, which lost 8 bases and 3 bases, there was a span of 14 bases. DNA for the CDR3: TGCAGTTCCCCATTGGAGGACAATCAGCCCCAGCATTTT. The encoded protein is CSSPLEDNQPQHF.

With respect to this clonotype: A single base separates this from a much larger clone, so it may be a read error. The chain joins TRBV2 to TRBJ2-5, with D maybe TRBD2 (6 bases). The CDR3 loop spans 14 amino acids. Germline lookup yields CDR1 SNHLY and CDR2 FYNNEI. Trimming shortened V by 6 bases and J by 3 bases, and 14 bases separated the two germline ends. The CDR3 coding sequence is TGTGCCAGCAGGCCTACCGCGGGGAAAGAGACCCAGTACTTC. Protein sequence: CASRPTAGKETQYF.

This chain connects TRBV7-9 to TRBJ2-7; either TRBD1 or TRBD2 may supply D (6 bases each). The germline V gene encodes CDR1 SEHNR and CDR2 FQNEAQ (reference sequence). The CDR3 extends over 14 amino acids. The V end lost 3 bases, the J end lost 6 bases, and 15 bases lay between the germline ends. The CDR3 nucleotides are TGTGCCAGCAGCTTTCCCGGGGGCGACACCGAGCAGTACTTC. Amino acids: CASSFPGGDTEQYF.

Written as DNA, the CDR3 is TGTGCCAGCAGCTCGGACAGGGGGTTGGCTGAAGCTTTCTTT. It specifies CASSSDRGLAEAFF. The chain combines TRBV11-3 with TRBJ1-1; TRBD1 aligns across 10 bases. V was pared by 4 bases and J by 6 bases, with 5 bases of the junction left unmatched. The CDR3 spans 14 residues. Germline assignment: CDR1 SGHNT and CDR2 YENEEA.

This clonotype was counted at least ten times. The chain recombines TRBV20-1 with TRBJ1-1; no definite D call. Trimming left V 5 bases short and J 4 bases short, with 14 bases between. The CDR3 sequence is 13 residues long. Germline CDR1 and CDR2: DFQATT and SNEGSKA (reference sequence). The CDR3 protein is CSALGPRPTEAFF. The CDR3 coding sequence is TGCAGTGCTCTCGGACCCCGTCCCACTGAAGCTTTCTTT.

This clonotype was seen at least ten times. The chain is built from TRBV10-3 and TRBJ2-7; 11 bases fit TRBD2. Germline V CDR1 and CDR2: ENHRY, SYGVKD. The J segment lost 2 bases and the V segment lost 2 bases, leaving 5 bases of the junction unmatched. The CDR3 contains 16 residues. In nucleotides, the CDR3 is TGTGCCATCAGTGAGCCGACTAGCGGGACTCCCTACGAGCAGTACTTC. It is translated as CAISEPTSGTPYEQYF.

This clonotype was recorded at least ten times. This chain uses TRBV10-2 with TRBJ2-7; D is ambiguous. The CDR3 spans 13 residues. V dropped 3 bases and J dropped 5 bases, with 11 bases sitting between them. Germline V gene lookup returns CDR1 WSHSY and CDR2 SAAADI. The CDR3 DNA reads as TGCGCCAGCAGTGACGGACCTGGGGACGAGCAGTACTTC. It is translated as CASSDGPGDEQYF.

The V call is TRBV29-1, the J call TRBJ1-1; 8 bases map to TRBD1. The V segment lost 5 bases and the J segment 3 bases; nucleotides outside the gene matches: 5. The CDR3 is 13 residues long. The germline gives CDR1 SQVTM, CDR2 ANQGSEA. CDR3 DNA: TGCAGCGTTAGGACAGGGCAGGACACTGAAGCTTTCTTT. This translates into CSVRTGQDTEAFF.